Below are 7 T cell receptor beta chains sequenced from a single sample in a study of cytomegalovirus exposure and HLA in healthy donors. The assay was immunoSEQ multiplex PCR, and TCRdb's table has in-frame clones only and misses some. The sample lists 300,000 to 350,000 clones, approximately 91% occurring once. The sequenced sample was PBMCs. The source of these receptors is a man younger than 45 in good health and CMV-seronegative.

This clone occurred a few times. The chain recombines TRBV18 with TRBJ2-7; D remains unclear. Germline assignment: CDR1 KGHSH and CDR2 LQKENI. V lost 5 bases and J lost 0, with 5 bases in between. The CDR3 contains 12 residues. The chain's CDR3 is CASSANSYEQYF. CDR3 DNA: TGTGCCAGCTCAGCTAACTCCTACGAGCAGTACTTC.

This CDR3 reads CASRPNQGAGSDTQYF. CDR3 DNA sequence: TGTGCCAGCAGACCTAATCAGGGGGCCGGATCAGATACGCAGTATTTT. The chain couples TRBV27 to TRBJ2-3, with 8 bases lining up with TRBD1. CDR1 and CDR2 (germline): MNHEY, SMNVEV (reference sequence). CDR3 length equals 16 residues. Trimming at V came to 6 bases and at J to 4 bases, leaving 12 bases not matched to a gene.

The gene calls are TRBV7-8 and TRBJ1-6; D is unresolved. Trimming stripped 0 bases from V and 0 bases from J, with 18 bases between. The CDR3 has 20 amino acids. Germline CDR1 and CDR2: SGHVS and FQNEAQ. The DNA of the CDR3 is TGTGCCAGCAGCTTAGCGTCCGGGAGCTATCTTAGCTCCTATAATTCACCCCTCCACTTT. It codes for CASSLASGSYLSSYNSPLHF.

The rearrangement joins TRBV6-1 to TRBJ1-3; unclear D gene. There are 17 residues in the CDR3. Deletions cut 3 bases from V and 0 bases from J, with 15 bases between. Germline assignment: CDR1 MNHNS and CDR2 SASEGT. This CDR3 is CASSDPTSAISGNTIYF. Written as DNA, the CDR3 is TGTGCCAGCAGTGACCCTACAAGCGCTATCTCTGGAAACACCATATATTTT.

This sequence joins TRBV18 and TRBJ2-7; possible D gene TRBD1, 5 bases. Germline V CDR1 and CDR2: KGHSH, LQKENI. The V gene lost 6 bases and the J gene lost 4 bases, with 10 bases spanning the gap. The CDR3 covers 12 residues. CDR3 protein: CASSYQGYEQYF. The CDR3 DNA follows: TGTGCCAGCTCCTATCAGGGTTACGAGCAGTACTTC.

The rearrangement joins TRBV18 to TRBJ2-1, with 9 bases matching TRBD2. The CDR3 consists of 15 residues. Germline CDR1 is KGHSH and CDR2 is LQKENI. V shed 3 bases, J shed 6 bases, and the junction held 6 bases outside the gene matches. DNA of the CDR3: TGTGCCAGCTCACCCCAGCGGGGGGACCGCAATGAGCAGTTCTTC. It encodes CASSPQRGDRNEQFF.

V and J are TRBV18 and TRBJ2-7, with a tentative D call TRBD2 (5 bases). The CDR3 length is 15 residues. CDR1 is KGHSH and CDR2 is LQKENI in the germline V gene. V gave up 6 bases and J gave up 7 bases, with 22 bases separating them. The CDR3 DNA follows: TGTGCCAGCTCTTCTAGCCCACAACAAGTTAGAGAGCAGTACTTC. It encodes CASSSSPQQVREQYF.